Listed below are T cell receptor beta chains from one sample, sequenced in a study of OX40 agonist ivuxolimab in advanced cancers. The assay was immunoSEQ multiplex PCR, and TCRdb's table has in-frame clones only and misses some. The data contain about 12,000 clones, 80% of them seen just once; the ten biggest clones take up 25% to 30%. The source was CD4+ or CD8+ T cells sorted from blood, collected in a trial of the OX40 agonist ivuxolimab. These receptors were taken from an adult with an advanced solid tumor such as melanoma, head and neck, liver or kidney cancer. Each CDR3 is given with its conserved first and last residue. The order of the fields is D gene, J gene, V gene, clone size, CDR3 protein, CDR3 DNA. A D gene is named only where the DNA matches it firmly. Clone size appears in some rows only: once, few, many, or a class for an expanded clone.

d_call: .
j_call: TRBJ1-2
v_call: TRBV4-2
clone_size: .
cdr3_aa: CASSHHQGLDGYTF
cdr3_nt: TGTGCCAGCAGCCATCACCAGGGTCTGGATGGCTACACCTTC

d_call: TRBD1
j_call: TRBJ2-3
v_call: TRBV14
clone_size: .
cdr3_aa: CASSQGGTGIGTDTQYF
cdr3_nt: TGTGCCAGCAGCCAAGGGGGGACAGGGATCGGCACAGATACGCAGTATTTT

d_call: TRBD1
j_call: TRBJ2-2
v_call: TRBV30
clone_size: few
cdr3_aa: CAWRKRWDRENTGELFF
cdr3_nt: TGTGCCTGGAGAAAGAGGTGGGACAGGGAGAACACCGGGGAGCTGTTTTTT

d_call: .
j_call: TRBJ2-7
v_call: TRBV12-5
clone_size: .
cdr3_aa: CASGFSKGTEGYEQYF
cdr3_nt: TGTGCTAGTGGTTTCTCCAAGGGGACTGAAGGCTACGAGCAGTACTTC

d_call: TRBD1
j_call: TRBJ2-1
v_call: TRBV2
clone_size: .
cdr3_aa: CASSGGQGVNEQFF
cdr3_nt: TGTGCCAGCAGTGGGGGACAGGGGGTGAATGAGCAGTTCTTC

d_call: .
j_call: TRBJ1-4
v_call: TRBV2
clone_size: .
cdr3_aa: CASSRETGMGSEKLFF
cdr3_nt: TGTGCCAGCAGCAGAGAGACCGGGATGGGGAGCGAAAAACTGTTTTTT

d_call: TRBD1
j_call: TRBJ2-7
v_call: TRBV13
clone_size: .
cdr3_aa: CASSLSTGGRYEQYF
cdr3_nt: TGTGCCAGCAGCTTATCAACAGGGGGTCGCTACGAGCAGTACTTC

d_call: .
j_call: TRBJ1-5
v_call: TRBV19
clone_size: .
cdr3_aa: CASKVPSLGTGPRLGNQPQHF
cdr3_nt: TGTGCCAGTAAGGTCCCCTCTTTGGGTACAGGGCCCCGTTTAGGCAATCAGCCCCAGCATTTT

d_call: .
j_call: TRBJ2-3
v_call: TRBV9
clone_size: .
cdr3_aa: CASSGSRGRFVTDTQYF
cdr3_nt: TGTGCCAGCAGCGGAAGTAGAGGACGTTTTGTTACTGATACGCAGTATTTT

d_call: .
j_call: TRBJ2-1
v_call: TRBV6-4
clone_size: .
cdr3_aa: CASSRGTNNEQFF
cdr3_nt: TGTGCCAGCAGTCGAGGAACTAACAATGAGCAGTTCTTC

d_call: TRBD2
j_call: TRBJ2-5
v_call: TRBV27
clone_size: once
cdr3_aa: CASSSSGRETQYF
cdr3_nt: TGTGCCAGCAGTTCTAGCGGGAGGGAGACCCAGTACTTC

d_call: .
j_call: TRBJ1-2
v_call: TRBV25-1
clone_size: .
cdr3_aa: CASSEELYGYTF
cdr3_nt: TGTGCCAGCAGTGAGGAACTCTATGGCTACACCTTC

d_call: TRBD2
j_call: TRBJ2-2
v_call: TRBV4-3
clone_size: once
cdr3_aa: CASSPAAGTNTGELFF
cdr3_nt: TGCGCCAGCAGCCCCGCAGCGGGAACGAACACCGGGGAGCTGTTTTTT

d_call: .
j_call: TRBJ2-4
v_call: TRBV7-2
clone_size: .
cdr3_aa: CASSLNGHHGVSKNIQYF
cdr3_nt: TGTGCCAGCAGCTTAAACGGTCACCACGGGGTATCCAAAAACATTCAGTACTTC

d_call: .
j_call: TRBJ2-7
v_call: TRBV4-1
clone_size: once
cdr3_aa: CASSQGAQASYEQYF
cdr3_nt: TGCGCCAGCAGCCAAGGTGCACAGGCATCCTACGAGCAGTACTTC

d_call: .
j_call: TRBJ2-7
v_call: TRBV7-2
clone_size: .
cdr3_aa: CASSFLGYEQYF
cdr3_nt: TGTGCCAGCAGCTTCTTGGGTTACGAGCAGTACTTC